Included here is one TCR beta chain sequence, with context. The data belong to a study of blood T cell repertoires in COVID-19. Profiling relied on immunoSEQ multiplex PCR, and the TCRdb table lists in-frame clones only, not all of them. The sample has some 100,000 clones; approximately 91% are singletons. The CDR3 consists of 11 residues. Germline loops: CDR1 LGHDT, CDR2 YNNKEL (reference sequence). Between the trimmed V and J ends, which lost 7 bases and 11 bases, there was a span of 14 bases. Sequencing was carried out using peripheral blood. The receptor was derived from a man aged 50-60 years with active COVID-19. V is TRBV3-1 (or the pseudogene TRBV3-2) and J is TRBJ1-1, with D possibly TRBD1 on 6 matching bases. The CDR3 bases are TGTGCCAGCATACAGGGATTTCGGGCTTTCTTT. This codes for CASIQGFRAFF.